A single sample gave rise to the 18 T cell receptor beta chains below, sequenced in a study of cytomegalovirus exposure and HLA in healthy donors (dated by TCRdb to about 2017). The protocol used for the library was the immunoSEQ multiplex PCR assay. A mixture of 60 forward primers for TCR Vbeta segments and 13 reverse primers for TCR Jbeta segments was used in the multiplex PCR. TCRdb took over this immuneACCESS table, retaining in-frame rearrangements with V and J assigned. Such tables are incomplete; in checked studies, under half of the missing clones stem from an unresolved V gene, and the remainder is unexplained. Present in this sample are 150,000 to 200,000 clones, 55% to 80% of which were seen just once. 4.5% of the sample is in the top ten clones. The sequenced material came from PBMCs. The receptors were gathered from a woman aged 18-35 years in good health and CMV-seropositive.

The chain employs TRBV27 and TRBJ2-3; 9 positions agree with TRBD2. Germline lookup yields CDR1 MNHEY and CDR2 SMNVEV (reference sequence). There are 18 residues in the CDR3. Unmatched junction bases numbered 23, after V lost 6 bases and J lost 10 bases. In DNA, the CDR3 is TGTGCCAGCAGCCCGCATCAAGGCGGGAGGGCCGGTTTTGATCCGCAGTATTTT. As protein: CASSPHQGGRAGFDPQYF.

V is TRBV2 and J is TRBJ2-7; 10 bases are a match to TRBD2. The CDR3 has 14 amino acids. Germline V lookup: CDR1 SNHLY, CDR2 FYNNEI. The ends lost 9 bases at V and 5 bases at J; junction bases unmatched: 10. CDR3 protein: CASKLAGLLNEQYF. For the CDR3, the DNA is TGTGCCAGTAAACTAGCGGGGCTACTTAACGAGCAGTACTTC. Together with reference TRBV2 and TRBJ2-7, the CDR3 gives the full variable domain: EPEVTQTPSHQVTQMGQEVILRCVPISNHLYFYWYRQILGQKVEFLVSFYNNEISEKSEIFDDQFSVERPDGSNFTLKIRSTKLEDSAMYFCASKLAGLLNEQYFGPGTRLTVT.

This clone appeared a few times. The gene calls are TRBV10-1 and TRBJ2-7; 11 nucleotides align to TRBD1. Germline V gives CDR1 WNHNN, CDR2 SYGVQD (reference sequence). The CDR3 loop spans 14 amino acids. The trim removed 2 bases at V and 3 bases at J, leaving 0 bases unmatched. CDR3 residues: CASSEGTGGYEQYF. CDR3 DNA sequence: TGCGCCAGCAGTGAGGGGACAGGGGGCTACGAGCAGTACTTC.

Comment on this clone: In the same sample, other DNA sequences code for this CDR3. The V and J genes are TRBV5-1 and TRBJ2-3; D perhaps matches TRBD2 (7 bases). CDR1 SGHRS and CDR2 YFSETQ come from the germline V gene. The V end was cut by 6 bases, the J end by 3 bases, with 17 bases between. The CDR3 spans 15 residues. This chain's CDR3 is CASTKRGGATDTQYF. In nucleotides, the CDR3 is TGCGCCAGCACTAAGCGAGGGGGGGCGACAGATACGCAGTATTTT.

The V and J genes are TRBV5-1 and TRBJ1-1; no reliable D call. The germline V and J ends were trimmed by 0 bases and 2 bases, with 11 bases remaining between them. The length of the CDR3 is 15 residues. The V gene's germline CDR1 is SGHRS and CDR2 YFSETQ. CDR3 region: CASSLGEGRNTEAFF. The DNA for the CDR3 is TGCGCCAGCAGCTTGGGTGAGGGAAGAAACACTGAAGCTTTCTTT.

The rearrangement joins TRBV5-4 to TRBJ1-1; D might be TRBD1 (6 bases). Per germline, CDR1 SGHNT and CDR2 YYREEE (reference sequence). CDR3 length: 14 amino acids. Trimming shortened V by 4 bases and J by 7 bases, and 17 bases separated the two germline ends. Here the CDR3 reads CASSVLWEGGEAFF. The CDR3 region has the DNA TGTGCCAGCAGCGTTCTATGGGAGGGGGGTGAAGCTTTCTTT.

The chain recombines TRBV10-3 with TRBJ2-7; possible D gene TRBD1, 5 bases. V lost 1 base and J lost 0, with 13 bases in between. Germline V gene sequence: CDR1 ENHRY, CDR2 SYGVKD. The CDR3 is 16 amino acids. The CDR3 DNA reads TGTGCCATCAGTGAGTTAGACAGACGCAGCTCCTACGAGCAGTACTTC. Translating it yields CAISELDRRSSYEQYF.

CDR3 amino acids: CASSLRRSSYEQYF. CDR3 in DNA: TGTGCCAGCAGCTTAAGGCGGAGCTCCTACGAGCAGTACTTC. This sequence joins TRBV7-2 and TRBJ2-7; D uncertain. The V and J ends lost 2 bases and 0 bases respectively, with 8 bases between them. In germline, CDR1 is SGHTA, CDR2 FQGNSA. This CDR3 spans 14 amino acids.

The rearrangement links TRBV7-2 to TRBJ1-6, with a weak D call TRBD1 (5 bases). The V gene lost 5 bases and the J gene lost 9 bases, with 17 bases spanning the gap. CDR1 is SGHTA and CDR2 is FQGNSA in the germline V gene. This CDR3 has 15 residues. Here the CDR3 reads CASSPNDSLFSPLHF. CDR3 sequence (DNA): TGTGCCAGCAGCCCGAACGACAGCCTTTTTTCACCCCTCCACTTT.

A few counts support this clone. The rearrangement joins TRBV28 to TRBJ2-7, with D possibly matching TRBD1 (5 bases). The germline V gene has CDR1 MDHEN and CDR2 SYDVKM. Trimming pared 6 bases from V and 0 bases from J, leaving 24 bases between. This CDR3 has 18 amino acids. CDR3 DNA sequence: TGTGCCAGCAGAAATTCGGCAGGGAAAAGGTTTGGCTCCTACGAGCAGTACTTC. As protein: CASRNSAGKRFGSYEQYF.

This chain links TRBV4-3 with TRBJ2-1; 14 bases are shared with TRBD2. Unmatched junction bases numbered 7, after V lost 0 bases and J lost 9 bases. CDR1 is LGHNA and CDR2 is YSLEER in the germline V gene. This CDR3 contains 17 residues. The DNA for the CDR3 is TGCGCCAGCAGCCAAGATAAGACTAGCGGGGGGGCGGGTGAGCAGTTCTTC. This translates into CASSQDKTSGGAGEQFF.

J is TRBJ2-5 and V is TRBV6-1; 9 bases map to TRBD2. Looked up from germline, CDR1 is MNHNS and CDR2 is SASEGT. This CDR3 is built from 15 residues. Losses at the gene ends were 6 bases for V and 5 bases for J; bases not matched to a gene: 10. The CDR3 protein is CASRRLADPRETQYF. The CDR3 region has the DNA TGTGCCAGCAGGCGACTAGCGGACCCCCGTGAGACCCAGTACTTC.

V and J are TRBV28 and TRBJ2-6, with TRBD2 matching over 10 bases. Germline loops: CDR1 MDHEN, CDR2 SYDVKM. This CDR3 comprises 19 residues. V was clipped by 3 bases and J by 0 bases; unmatched bases: 8. The CDR3 loop is CASSLYGASGGSGANVLTF. DNA for the CDR3: TGTGCCAGCAGTTTGTACGGGGCTAGCGGGGGCTCTGGGGCCAACGTCCTGACTTTC.

Points on this clone: Other DNA sequences in the sample encode the same CDR3. The CDR3, as DNA: TGTGCCAGCAGAAAGTTGGAGGGGTCCCGAGGGTATGGCTACACCTTC. Encoded protein: CASRKLEGSRGYGYTF. The rearrangement links TRBV2 to TRBJ1-2; possible D gene TRBD1, 5 bases. This CDR3 region has 16 residues. CDR1 is SNHLY and CDR2 is FYNNEI in the germline V gene. Trimming removed 6 bases at V and 5 bases at J, with 22 bases between.

Details on this clone: The junction and the germline gene differ at one end; a read error may be behind it. The chain links TRBV19 to TRBJ1-2; the D gene is possibly TRBD1 (5 bases). This CDR3 has 14 residues. Germline lookup yields CDR1 LNHDA and CDR2 SQIVND (reference sequence). CDR3 region: CASSVSGYRYGYPF. The CDR3 DNA is TGTGCCAGTAGTGTCTCAGGGTACCGCTATGGCTACCCCTTC. The whole variable domain, filled in from reference TRBV19 and TRBJ1-2, reads DGGITQSPKYLFRKEGQNVTLSCEQNLNHDAMYWYRQDPGQGLRLIYYSQIVNDFQKGDIAEGYSVSREKKESFPLTVTSAQKNPTAFYLCASSVSGYRYGYPFGSGTRLTVV.

This chain connects TRBV28 to TRBJ1-1; TRBD1 matches 11 bases. Trimming at V came to 5 bases and at J to 4 bases, leaving 6 bases not matched to a gene. This CDR3 has 15 residues. Germline assignment: CDR1 MDHEN and CDR2 SYDVKM. As DNA, the CDR3 is TGTGCCAGCAGTAATCCCGGGACAGGGGGCACTGAAGCTTTCTTT. It translates to CASSNPGTGGTEAFF.

This sequence joins TRBV30 and TRBJ2-7, with D hard to call. Germline V CDR1 and CDR2: GTSNPN, SVGIG (reference sequence). There are 11 residues in the CDR3. V was pared by 1 base and J by 5 bases, with 6 bases between. CDR3 sequence (DNA): TGTGCCTGGAGTGCCGTCCACGAGCAGTACTTC. Translating it yields CAWSAVHEQYF.

The J gene is TRBJ2-3, the V gene TRBV27; no clear D. The CDR3 covers 14 residues. V was shortened by 6 bases and J by 4 bases, with 14 bases between the two germline ends. Germline CDR1 and CDR2: MNHEY and SMNVEV (reference sequence). CDR3 in amino acids: CASSLVVAADTQYF. The CDR3 DNA reads TGTGCCAGCAGCCTGGTGGTAGCAGCAGATACGCAGTATTTT.